The TCR beta chain described here comes from a study of T cell responses to AZD1222 COVID-19 vaccine. The germline gives CDR1 SGHAT, CDR2 FQNNGV. J lost 4 bases, V lost 5 bases, and 8 bases had no gene match. The CDR3 loop spans 15 amino acids. As for this clone: Its antigen is as yet unknown. Other DNA sequences in the sample encode the same CDR3.

Whole-study findings and limits: Spike-spanning, vaccine-associated CD4 TCRs were dominant at 160-218 and 743-854. It was only after the peak T cell response that any repertoires were sampled.

Method: immunoSEQ multiplex PCR; TCRdb's copy keeps in-frame clones and lacks some. Of about 140,000 clones in the sample, approximately 93% are singletons; the top ten hold 0.91%. V gene TRBV11-2 combines with J gene TRBJ1-5; the match to TRBD1 covers 7 bases. This material consisted of peripheral blood, taken on day 0 of MenACWY control vaccination. This clonotype was sampled from an adult in good health. The CDR3 region is CASSPDRDLNQPQHF. In nucleotides, the CDR3 is TGTGCCAGCAGCCCCGACAGGGACCTGAATCAGCCCCAGCATTTT.